This T cell receptor beta chain originates from a study of T cell responses to AZD1222 COVID-19 vaccine. With 4 bases removed from V and 1 base from J, the gap between germline ends came to 10 bases. Germline assignment: CDR1 LNHDA and CDR2 SQIVND (reference sequence). CDR3 size: 14 residues. To note about this clone: Antigen: not known.

Here immunoSEQ multiplex PCR was the method, and the copy in TCRdb shows in-frame clones only, minus some. The sample holds about 180,000 clones, 85% to 95% seen once. Broader study findings: CD4 TCRs covered the whole spike, strongest at regions 160-218 and 743-854. Close to half of all spike-specific TCRs reportedly target regions of the variants that are unmutated. The peak T cell response came first, and repertoires were sampled only after it.

The material was peripheral blood, obtained on day 0 of AZD1222 vaccination. This chain connects TRBV19 to TRBJ1-1, with D perhaps TRBD1 (5 bases). This clonotype originated in an adult in good health. The CDR3 nucleotides are TGTGCCAGTAGTAGCCAAGGGGCGAACACTGAAGCTTTCTTT. Translation: CASSSQGANTEAFF.